The 15 T cell receptor beta chains below were found in one sample sequenced in a study of regulatory T cells in long-lasting Graves disease. The time point here: newly diagnosed GD, antithyroid drugs for less than 3 months. The TCR library was made from RNA that had been extracted from PBMCs in TRIzol. Construction of TCR beta libraries relied on iRepertoire HTBI primers and on Arm-PCR targeting CDR3 regions. TCRdb analysed the multiplex PCR reads with MiXCR anew, one entry per CDR3 protein. The data hold about 420,000 distinct CDR3 sequences, with over 15% observed a single time. A further study also used this sample, focusing on T cells in Graves' hyperthyroidism and ophthalmopathy.

The source material was peripheral blood mononuclear cells (PBMCs), sampled at new diagnosis, from a patient treated with antithyroid drugs. The receptors were sampled from a woman in her late teens or twenties with Graves disease.

This clonotype was counted many times. The V and J genes are TRBV14 and TRBJ2-3; the D is unclear. Trimming took 5 bases from V and 2 from J, leaving 11 bases between them. This CDR3 comprises 14 residues. CDR1 is SGHDN and CDR2 is FVKESK in the germline V gene. The CDR3 here is CASSSGDHTDTQYF. Written as DNA, the CDR3 is TGTGCCAGCAGCTCAGGCGACCACACAGATACGCAGTATTTT.

This clonotype has a handful of counts. CDR3 sequence (DNA): TGTGCCAGCAGCCGCGTACTAACAGGGCGTACGCAGTATTTT. Translating it yields CASSRVLTGRTQYF. The V gene is TRBV5-6, the J gene TRBJ2-3, with D tentatively TRBD1 (6 bases). This CDR3 is 14 amino acids long. Per the germline V gene, CDR1 is SGHDT and CDR2 is YYEEEE. V lost 4 bases, J lost 8 bases, and 17 bases lay in between.

A few counts support this clonotype. CDR3 sequence reads: CASSAGTSKADTQYF. CDR3 sequence (DNA): TGTGCCAGCAGCGCCGGGACTTCGAAGGCAGATACGCAGTATTTT. This chain connects TRBV9 to TRBJ2-3, with a possible D match to TRBD2 (6 bases). The CDR3 totals 15 residues. CDR1 is SGDLS and CDR2 is YYNGEE in the germline V gene. The V end was cut by 3 bases, the J end by 4 bases, with 15 bases between.

V gene TRBV7-3 combines with J gene TRBJ1-1; D not resolved. Deletions cut 0 bases from V and 3 bases from J, with 5 bases between. The CDR3 sequence is 13 residues long. Germline loops: CDR1 SGHTA, CDR2 FQGTGA. CDR3 DNA: TGTGCCAGCAGCTTAACGTTGGACACTGAAGCTTTCTTT. This sequence encodes CASSLTLDTEAFF. The whole variable domain, filled in from reference TRBV7-3 and TRBJ1-1, reads GAGVSQTPSNKVTEKGKYVELRCDPISGHTALYWYRQSLGQGPEFLIYFQGTGAADDSGLPNDRFFAVRPEGSVSTLKIQRTERGDSAVYLCASSLTLDTEAFFGQGTRLTVV.

The chain employs TRBV7-2 and TRBJ2-1, with unresolved D. The CDR3 length is 15 residues. Between the trimmed V and J ends, which lost 6 bases and 3 bases, there was a span of 15 bases. Germline CDR1 and CDR2: SGHTA and FQGNSA. CDR3 DNA sequence: TGTGCCAGCAGACATGGAGCTACCTTCTACAATGAGCAGTTCTTC. It yields the protein CASRHGATFYNEQFF.

This clonotype has a handful of counts. The V call is TRBV28, the J call TRBJ2-3; 12 bases are shared with TRBD2. V was clipped by 7 bases and J by 2 bases; unmatched bases: 4. Germline V gives CDR1 MDHEN, CDR2 SYDVKM. CDR3 length: 15 amino acids. The chain's CDR3 is CASTWTSGITDTQYF. DNA for the CDR3: TGTGCCAGCACCTGGACTAGCGGGATCACAGATACGCAGTATTTT.

As regards this clonotype: One end of the junction varies from germline; a read error may be responsible. The chain recombines TRBV24-1 with TRBJ2-1; 7 bases line up with TRBD2. There are 15 residues in the CDR3. Germline V gene lookup returns CDR1 KGHDR and CDR2 SFDVKD. CDR3 residues: CTTSDPRTRNNEQFF. In DNA form, the CDR3 reads TGTACCACCAGTGATCCCCGGACTAGGAACAATGAGCAGTTCTTC.

This clonotype was seen many times. The V and J genes are TRBV20-1 and TRBJ2-3; 11 bases agree with TRBD2. This CDR3 has 14 residues. Germline values: CDR1 DFQATT, CDR2 SNEGSKA (reference sequence). After removal of 5 bases from V and 2 bases from J, the junction contained 3 bases not matched to a gene. The CDR3 DNA reads TGCAGTGCTGGGACTAGCGGTAACACAGATACGCAGTATTTT. Translating it yields CSAGTSGNTDTQYF.

The chain recombines TRBV7-2 with TRBJ2-1; TRBD2 matches at 14 bases. V trimming: 5 bases; J trimming: 8 bases; junction bases outside the gene matches: 8. CDR3 length equals 16 residues. Germline CDR1 and CDR2: SGHTA and FQGNSA. CDR3 sequence reads: CASSLGLAGVFDEQFF. CDR3 in DNA: TGTGCCAGCAGCCTGGGACTAGCGGGAGTGTTCGATGAGCAGTTCTTC.

This clonotype occurred many times. V and J are TRBV11-3 and TRBJ2-3, with D hard to call. CDR1 is SGHNT and CDR2 is YENEEA in the germline V gene. This CDR3 spans 16 amino acids. V was pared by 1 base and J by 0 bases, with 11 bases between. The CDR3 loop is CASSLGLAGSTDTQYF. The CDR3, as DNA: TGTGCCAGCAGCTTAGGGCTCGCCGGTAGCACAGATACGCAGTATTTT.

The chain joins TRBV20-1 to TRBJ1-5; D is uncertain. Trimming cost V 1 base and J 0 bases, with 13 bases left between them. The germline V gene encodes CDR1 DFQATT and CDR2 SNEGSKA (reference sequence). The CDR3 is 16 amino acids. The CDR3 region has the DNA TGCAGTGCTAGAGGCCAGTCATCATATAGCAATCAGCCCCAGCATTTT. Its protein product is CSARGQSSYSNQPQHF.

At least ten counts were recorded for this clonotype. The V gene is TRBV5-1, the J gene TRBJ2-7; the D is unclear. V was shortened by 4 bases and J by 5 bases, with 13 bases between the two germline ends. The V gene's germline CDR1 is SGHRS and CDR2 YFSETQ. This CDR3 contains 13 residues. The DNA of the CDR3 is TGCGCCAGCAGCCCGGATGATTATCACGAGCAGTACTTC. This encodes CASSPDDYHEQYF.

This clonotype was observed many times. The chain joins TRBV6-5 to TRBJ2-5; 11 bases align to TRBD2. The CDR3 sequence is 16 residues long. Germline lookup yields CDR1 MNHEY and CDR2 SVGAGI. V dropped 4 bases and J dropped 5; count of bases not matched to a gene: 9. The CDR3 sequence: CASSSITSGSRETQYF. CDR3 bases: TGTGCCAGCAGTTCCATCACTAGCGGGAGTCGGGAGACCCAGTACTTC.

The sample holds many counts of this clonotype. This chain joins TRBV15 and TRBJ2-7, with 7 bases fitting TRBD2. V shed 0 bases and J 5 bases; nucleotides not matched to a gene: 10. This CDR3 is built from 16 residues. Germline lookup yields CDR1 LNHNV and CDR2 YYDKDF (reference sequence). CDR3 bases: TGTGCCACCAGCAGAGATTGGGACTCACGGGGGGACGAGCAGTACTTC. This codes for CATSRDWDSRGDEQYF.

This clonotype was observed at least ten times. The J gene is TRBJ2-7, the V gene TRBV9, with 11 bases lining up with TRBD2. CDR3 length equals 15 residues. With 5 bases clipped from V and 7 bases from J, the junction kept 11 bases outside the gene matches. From germline, CDR1 is SGDLS and CDR2 YYNGEE. CDR3 sequence (DNA): TGTGCCAGCAGTCCTAGACTAGCGGGGCCCGGGGAGCAGTACTTC. This codes for CASSPRLAGPGEQYF.